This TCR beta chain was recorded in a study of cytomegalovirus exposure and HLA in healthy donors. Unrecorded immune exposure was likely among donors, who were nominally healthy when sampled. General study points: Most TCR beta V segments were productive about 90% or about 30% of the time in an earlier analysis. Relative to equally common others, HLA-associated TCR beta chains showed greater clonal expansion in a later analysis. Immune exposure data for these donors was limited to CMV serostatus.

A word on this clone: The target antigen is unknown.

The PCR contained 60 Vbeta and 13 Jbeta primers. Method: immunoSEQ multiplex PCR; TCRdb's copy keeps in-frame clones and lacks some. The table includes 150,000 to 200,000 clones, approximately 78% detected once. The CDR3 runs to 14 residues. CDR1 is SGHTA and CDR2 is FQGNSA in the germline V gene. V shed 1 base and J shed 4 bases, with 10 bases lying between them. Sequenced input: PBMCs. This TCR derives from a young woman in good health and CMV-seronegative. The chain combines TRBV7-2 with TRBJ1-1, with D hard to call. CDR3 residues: CASSLGAGGTEAFF. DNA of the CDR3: TGTGCCAGCAGCTTAGGGGCAGGAGGCACTGAAGCTTTCTTT.